The clone carrying this T cell receptor beta chain has just a few counts. What it binds is unknown. This specimen comes from a study of vaccination and CD4 T cells after COVID-19. Study information: Each post-COVID sample was drawn after diagnosis, and the median interval was 101 days (range 35 to 161). Stimulation of cells relied on overlapping spike peptides derived from SARS-CoV-2, HCoV-NL63, HCoV-OC43 and HCoV-229E.

This sample's treatment: roughly nine-day PBMC culture with coronavirus spike peptide pools or control peptides (ViraFEST assay). Expansion of antigen-specific T cells with peptide pools by ViraFEST preceded sequencing of TCRs. This CDR3 has 13 residues. From germline, CDR1 is DFQATT and CDR2 SNEGSKA (reference sequence). V lost 4 bases to trimming and J lost 5 bases, with 11 bases between them. At the Johns Hopkins FTIC core, DNA taken from cultured CD4+ T cells was sequenced by way of the Oncomine TCR Beta short-read assay. TCRdb reprocessed the PCR reads with MiXCR, giving one entry per CDR3 protein. Here the sample spans 20,000 or so distinct CDR3 sequences, 20% to 30% being singletons.

J is TRBJ2-2 and V is TRBV20-1; D possibly corresponds to TRBD1 (6 bases). The sequenced sample was cultured CD4+ T cells from blood. The TCR comes from a human donor with COVID-19. The CDR3 spells CSANPQGTGELFF. The CDR3 DNA sequence: TGCAGTGCTAATCCGCAGGGGACCGGGGAGCTGTTTTTT.